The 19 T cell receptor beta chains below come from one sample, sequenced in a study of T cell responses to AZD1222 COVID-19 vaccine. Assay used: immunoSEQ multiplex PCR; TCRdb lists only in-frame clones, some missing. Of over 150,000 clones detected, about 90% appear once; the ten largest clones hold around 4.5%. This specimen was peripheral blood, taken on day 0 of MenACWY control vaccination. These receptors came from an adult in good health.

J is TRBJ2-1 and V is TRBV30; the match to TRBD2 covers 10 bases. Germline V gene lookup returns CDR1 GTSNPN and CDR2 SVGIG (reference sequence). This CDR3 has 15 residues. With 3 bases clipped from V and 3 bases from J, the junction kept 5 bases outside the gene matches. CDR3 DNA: TGTGCCTGGAGAAGGACTAGCGGACTCTACAATGAGCAGTTCTTC. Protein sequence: CAWRRTSGLYNEQFF.

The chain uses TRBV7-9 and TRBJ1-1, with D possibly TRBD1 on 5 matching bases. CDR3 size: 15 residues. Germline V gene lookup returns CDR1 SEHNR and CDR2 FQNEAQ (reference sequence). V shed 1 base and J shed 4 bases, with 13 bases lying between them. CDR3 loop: CASSLERGKGTEAFF. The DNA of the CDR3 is TGTGCCAGCAGCTTAGAAAGGGGTAAGGGCACTGAAGCTTTCTTT.

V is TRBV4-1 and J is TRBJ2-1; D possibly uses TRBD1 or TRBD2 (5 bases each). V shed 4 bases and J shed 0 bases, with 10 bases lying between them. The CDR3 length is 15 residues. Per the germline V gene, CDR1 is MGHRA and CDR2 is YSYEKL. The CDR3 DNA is TGCGCCAGCAGCCGGGACGTGAGCTCCTACAATGAGCAGTTCTTC. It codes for CASSRDVSSYNEQFF.

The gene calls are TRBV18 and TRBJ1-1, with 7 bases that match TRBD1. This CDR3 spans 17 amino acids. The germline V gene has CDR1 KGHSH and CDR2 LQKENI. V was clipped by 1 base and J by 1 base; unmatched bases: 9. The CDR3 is CASSPLRTGVSNTEAFF. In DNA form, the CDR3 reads TGTGCCAGCTCACCACTCAGGACAGGTGTCTCGAACACTGAAGCTTTCTTT.

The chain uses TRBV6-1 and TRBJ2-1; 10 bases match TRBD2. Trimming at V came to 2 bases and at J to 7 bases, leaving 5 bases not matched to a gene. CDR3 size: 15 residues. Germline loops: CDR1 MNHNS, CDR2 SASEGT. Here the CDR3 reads CASSEPSGSRNEQFF. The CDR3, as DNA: TGTGCCAGCAGTGAACCTAGCGGGAGTCGAAATGAGCAGTTCTTC.

In DNA form, the CDR3 reads TGCGCCAGCAGCCCCGGGACTAGCATGACCGGGGAGCTGTTTTTT. Its translation: CASSPGTSMTGELFF. The J gene is TRBJ2-2, the V gene TRBV5-1, with 9 nucleotides matching TRBD2. With 4 bases clipped from V and 5 bases from J, the junction kept 6 bases outside the gene matches. The germline gives CDR1 SGHRS, CDR2 YFSETQ. This CDR3 has 15 amino acids.

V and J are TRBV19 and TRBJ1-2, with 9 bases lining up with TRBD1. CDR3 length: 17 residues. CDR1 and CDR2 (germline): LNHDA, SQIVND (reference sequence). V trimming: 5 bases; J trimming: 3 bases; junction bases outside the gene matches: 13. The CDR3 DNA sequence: TGTGCCAGTAGTGAGCCCCGGGACAGGGCTCCCTACTATGGCTACACCTTC. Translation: CASSEPRDRAPYYGYTF.

The CDR3 coding sequence is TGTGCCAGCAGCTTGGAAAGTGGGGCAGCCATCCCTCTCGAGCAGTACTTC. This gives the protein CASSLESGAAIPLEQYF. The chain uses TRBV5-8 and TRBJ2-7; D might be TRBD1 (5 bases). The CDR3 runs 17 residues. V was trimmed by 0 bases and J by 6 bases, leaving 22 bases between them. Germline CDR1 and CDR2: SGHTS and YDEGEE.

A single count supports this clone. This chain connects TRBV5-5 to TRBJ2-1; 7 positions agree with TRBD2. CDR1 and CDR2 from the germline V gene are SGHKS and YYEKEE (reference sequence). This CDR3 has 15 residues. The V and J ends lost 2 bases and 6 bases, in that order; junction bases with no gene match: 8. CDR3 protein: CASSLGGSLVNEQFF. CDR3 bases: TGTGCCAGCAGCTTAGGCGGGAGCTTGGTCAATGAGCAGTTCTTC.

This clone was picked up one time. The CDR3: CASSQGGGYYGYTF. CDR3 sequence (DNA): TGTGCCAGCAGCCAAGGCGGCGGGTACTATGGCTACACCTTC. The V gene is TRBV3-1 (or the pseudogene TRBV3-2), the J gene TRBJ1-2; D call uncertain. This CDR3 is 14 amino acids long. Germline V gene lookup returns CDR1 LGHDT and CDR2 YNNKEL (reference sequence). Deletions cut 1 base from V and 3 bases from J, with 9 bases between.

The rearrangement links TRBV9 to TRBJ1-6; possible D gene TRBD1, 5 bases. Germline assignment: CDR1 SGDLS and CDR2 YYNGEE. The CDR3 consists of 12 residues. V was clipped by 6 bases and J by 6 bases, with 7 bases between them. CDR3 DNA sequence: TGTGCCAGCACCGACAGTAATTCACCCCTCCACTTT. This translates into CASTDSNSPLHF.

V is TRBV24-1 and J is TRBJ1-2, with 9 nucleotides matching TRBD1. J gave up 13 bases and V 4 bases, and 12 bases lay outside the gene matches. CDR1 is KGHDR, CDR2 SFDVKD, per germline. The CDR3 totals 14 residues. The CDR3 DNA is TGTGCCACCAGTGACCCTCGGGACAGGGTTCGGTTCACCTTC. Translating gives CATSDPRDRVRFTF.

The CDR3, as DNA: TGTGCCAGCAGTTTATCACTCCTGGGTGGGTCCAGAACCTTCCTCCACTTT. This sequence encodes CASSLSLLGGSRTFLHF. This chain uses TRBV27 with TRBJ1-6; D remains unclear. The CDR3 spans 17 residues. With 0 bases removed from V and 15 bases from J, the gap between germline ends came to 24 bases. Per germline, CDR1 MNHEY and CDR2 SMNVEV (reference sequence).

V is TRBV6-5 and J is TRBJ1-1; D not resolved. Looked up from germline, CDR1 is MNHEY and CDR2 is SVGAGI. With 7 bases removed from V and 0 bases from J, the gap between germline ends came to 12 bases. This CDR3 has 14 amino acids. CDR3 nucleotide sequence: TGTGCCAGCAAAAGTTCGGGTATGAACACTGAAGCTTTCTTT. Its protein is CASKSSGMNTEAFF.

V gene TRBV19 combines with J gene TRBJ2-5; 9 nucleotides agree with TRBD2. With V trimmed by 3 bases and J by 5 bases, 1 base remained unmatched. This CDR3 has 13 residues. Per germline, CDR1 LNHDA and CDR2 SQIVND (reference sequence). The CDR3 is CASSIAGGETQYF. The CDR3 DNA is TGTGCCAGTAGTATCGCGGGGGGGGAGACCCAGTACTTC.

The CDR3 DNA is TGTGCCAGCAGCCTCCTGACAGGTTCCGACGAGCAGTACTTC. It is translated as CASSLLTGSDEQYF. J is TRBJ2-7 and V is TRBV7-8; a weak D match, TRBD1 (6 bases). The CDR3 totals 14 residues. Per germline, CDR1 SGHVS and CDR2 FQNEAQ. With 5 bases removed from V and 5 bases from J, the gap between germline ends came to 16 bases.

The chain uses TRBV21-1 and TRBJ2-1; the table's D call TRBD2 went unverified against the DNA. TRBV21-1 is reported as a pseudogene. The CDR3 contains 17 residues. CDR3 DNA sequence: TGTGCCAGCAGCGCCCCGCGGGAGAGACTAGCCCACGATGAGCAGTTCTTC. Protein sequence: CASSAPRERLAHDEQFF.

DNA for the CDR3: TGTGCCAGCAGCTCCTCCTACGAGCAGTACTTC. Translation gives CASSSSYEQYF. The rearrangement joins TRBV9 to TRBJ2-7, with unresolved D. From germline, CDR1 is SGDLS and CDR2 YYNGEE. Trimming stripped 4 bases from V and 0 bases from J, with 2 bases between. CDR3 length: 11 residues.

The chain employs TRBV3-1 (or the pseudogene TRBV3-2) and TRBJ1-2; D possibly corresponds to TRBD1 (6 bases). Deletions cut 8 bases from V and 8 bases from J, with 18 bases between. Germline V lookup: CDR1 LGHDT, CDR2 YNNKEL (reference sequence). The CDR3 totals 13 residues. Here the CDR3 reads CASRRGGRIGYTF. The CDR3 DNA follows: TGTGCCAGCCGGCGGGGGGGCAGAATCGGCTACACCTTC.